The rows below give T cell receptor beta chains drawn from one sample of a study of sequential checkpoint blockade in melanoma. Sequencing used immunoSEQ multiplex PCR; TCRdb keeps in-frame clones, though not all of them. Of around 20,000 clones detected, over 70% appear once; the ten largest clones hold 35% to 45%. The material was CD8+ T cells sorted from blood (inferred from file names), obtained from a patient given nivolumab and ipilimumab in sequence. These receptor sequences come from a human donor with melanoma. Each CDR3 is given with its conserved first and last residue. The order of the fields is clone size, V gene, D gene, J gene, CDR3 protein, CDR3 DNA. A D gene is named only where the DNA matches it firmly. Only part of the rows carry a size: once, few, many, or a class if the clone is expanded.

size: .
V: TRBV7-9
D: TRBD1
J: TRBJ1-5
CDR3: CASSMGQGGNQPQHF
DNA: TGTGCCAGCAGCATGGGACAGGGGGGAAATCAGCCCCAGCATTTT

size: .
V: TRBV2
D: .
J: TRBJ2-7
CDR3: CASRLWTSPYEQYF
DNA: TGTGCCAGCAGGCTCTGGACTTCCCCCTACGAGCAGTACTTC

size: .
V: TRBV7-9
D: .
J: TRBJ2-7
CDR3: CASSDGQYEQYF
DNA: TGTGCCAGCAGCGATGGACAGTACGAGCAGTACTTC

size: large
V: TRBV5-6
D: TRBD1
J: TRBJ1-2
CDR3: CASSMSTGGFYGYTF
DNA: TGTGCCAGCAGCATGTCGACAGGGGGCTTCTATGGCTACACCTTC

size: .
V: TRBV7-8
D: .
J: TRBJ1-1
CDR3: CASSHRDPTEAFF
DNA: TGTGCCAGCAGCCACAGGGATCCCACTGAAGCTTTCTTT

size: .
V: TRBV27
D: TRBD2
J: TRBJ2-7
CDR3: CASSLLASGRAFVYEQYF
DNA: TGTGCCAGCAGTTTACTGGCTAGCGGGAGGGCCTTCGTCTACGAGCAGTACTTC

size: .
V: TRBV7-2
D: TRBD1
J: TRBJ1-5
CDR3: CASSSSRGNNQPQHF
DNA: TGTGCCAGCAGCTCGAGCAGGGGGAATAATCAGCCCCAGCATTTT

size: .
V: TRBV19
D: TRBD2
J: TRBJ2-2
CDR3: CASSLSPSGSSRELFF
DNA: TGTGCCAGTAGTTTGTCCCCTAGCGGGAGTTCCCGGGAGCTGTTTTTT

size: .
V: TRBV19
D: .
J: TRBJ2-7
CDR3: CATGSRDGNEQYF
DNA: TGTGCCACCGGATCCAGGGATGGCAACGAGCAGTACTTC

size: .
V: TRBV29-1
D: TRBD1
J: TRBJ1-1
CDR3: CSVAETGENTEAFF
DNA: TGCAGCGTTGCGGAGACAGGGGAGAACACTGAAGCTTTCTTT

size: .
V: TRBV7-9
D: .
J: TRBJ1-6
CDR3: CASSSTKGFQNNSPLHF
DNA: TGTGCCAGCAGTTCCACAAAGGGGTTCCAAAATAATTCACCCCTCCACTTT

size: .
V: TRBV9
D: TRBD1
J: TRBJ2-7
CDR3: CASSVQGADEQYF
DNA: TGTGCCAGCAGCGTGCAGGGGGCCGACGAGCAGTACTTC

size: .
V: TRBV5-1
D: .
J: TRBJ2-7
CDR3: CASSLSSPYEQYF
DNA: TGCGCCAGCAGCTTGTCTAGTCCCTACGAGCAGTACTTC

size: .
V: TRBV27
D: .
J: TRBJ2-7
CDR3: CASSQGLAYEQYF
DNA: TGTGCCAGCAGTCAGGGACTGGCTTACGAGCAGTACTTC

size: .
V: TRBV28
D: .
J: TRBJ1-2
CDR3: CASSLQATNYGYTF
DNA: TGTGCCAGCAGTTTACAGGCGACCAACTATGGCTACACCTTC

size: .
V: TRBV28
D: TRBD1
J: TRBJ1-5
CDR3: CASSYSIQGNQPQHF
DNA: TGTGCCAGCAGTTACTCGATACAGGGGAATCAGCCCCAGCATTTT

size: few
V: TRBV13
D: .
J: TRBJ1-3
CDR3: CASSSWGNTIYF
DNA: TGTGCCAGCAGCAGCTGGGGAAACACCATATATTTT